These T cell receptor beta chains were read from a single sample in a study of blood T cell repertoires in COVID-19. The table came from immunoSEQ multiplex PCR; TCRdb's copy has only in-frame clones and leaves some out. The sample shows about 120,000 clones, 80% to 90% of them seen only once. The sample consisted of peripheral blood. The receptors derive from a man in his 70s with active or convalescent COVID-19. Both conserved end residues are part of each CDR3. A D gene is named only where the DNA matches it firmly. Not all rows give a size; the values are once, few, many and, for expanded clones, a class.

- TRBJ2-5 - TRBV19 CASSIGADRETQYF TGTGCCAGTAGTATAGGGGCAGATCGAGAGACCCAGTACTTC
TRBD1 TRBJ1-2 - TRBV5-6 CASSFWGQNYGYTF TGTGCCAGCAGCTTCTGGGGACAGAACTATGGCTACACCTTC
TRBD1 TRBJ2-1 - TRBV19 CASRAQGLDEQFF TGTGCCAGTAGAGCACAGGGGCTGGATGAGCAGTTCTTC
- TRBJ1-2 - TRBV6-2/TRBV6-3 CASSYLIFTGYVYTF TGTGCCAGCAGTTATCTCATCTTCACGGGATATGTCTACACCTTC
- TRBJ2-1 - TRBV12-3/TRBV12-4 CASRGGPYNEQFF TGTGCCAGCCGCGGAGGCCCCTACAATGAGCAGTTCTTC
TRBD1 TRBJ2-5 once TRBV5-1 CASSLEGGYQETQYF TGCGCCAGCAGCTTGGAAGGGGGCTATCAGGAGACCCAGTACTTC
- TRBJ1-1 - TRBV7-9 CASSGGGDRAFF TGTGCCAGCAGCGGAGGGGGGGACCGAGCTTTCTTT
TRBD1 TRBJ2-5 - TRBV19 CASRGPGQAQETQYF TGTGCCAGTAGAGGGCCGGGACAGGCCCAAGAGACCCAGTACTTC
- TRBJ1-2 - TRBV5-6 CASSLGPQGGYTF TGTGCCAGCAGCTTGGGCCCCCAGGGAGGCTACACCTTC
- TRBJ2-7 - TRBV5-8 CASSMEGDITYEQYF TGTGCCAGCAGCATGGAAGGGGACATTACTTACGAGCAGTACTTC
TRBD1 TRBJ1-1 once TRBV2 CASSEFVGGDTEAFF TGTGCCAGCAGTGAATTCGTAGGGGGCGACACTGAAGCTTTCTTT
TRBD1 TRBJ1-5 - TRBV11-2 CASSPQGAVQPQHF TGTGCCAGCAGCCCTCAGGGGGCGGTTCAGCCCCAGCATTTT
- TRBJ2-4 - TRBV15 CATSREPGVPLAKNIQYF TGTGCCACCAGCAGAGAACCAGGGGTCCCGCTAGCCAAAAACATTCAGTACTTC
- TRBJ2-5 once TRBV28 CASSIWRDSQETQYF TGTGCCAGCAGTATTTGGCGGGACAGCCAAGAGACCCAGTACTTC
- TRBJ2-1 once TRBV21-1 CASSKRSGRLAYNEQFF TGTGCCAGCAGCAAACGAAGCGGGAGGCTCGCCTACAATGAGCAGTTCTTC
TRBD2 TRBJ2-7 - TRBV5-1 CASSSATSGSFYEQYF TGCGCCAGCAGCTCTGCGACTAGCGGGAGTTTCTACGAGCAGTACTTC
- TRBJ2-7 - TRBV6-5 CASSYDTWAARNEQYF TGTGCCAGCAGTTATGATACCTGGGCAGCTCGGAACGAGCAGTACTTC
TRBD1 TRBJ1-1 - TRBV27 CASSAQGAYVTEAFF TGTGCCAGCAGTGCTCAGGGGGCGTACGTCACTGAAGCTTTCTTT
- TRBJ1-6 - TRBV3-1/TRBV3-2 CASIQGGGNSPLHF TGTGCCAGCATCCAGGGAGGTGGGAATTCACCCCTCCACTTT
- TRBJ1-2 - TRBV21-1 CASSKVRDRALLANYGYTF TGTGCCAGCAGCAAAGTCCGGGACAGGGCCCTTTTAGCTAACTATGGCTACACCTTC
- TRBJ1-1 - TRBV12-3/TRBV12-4 CASSFSVTEAFF TGTGCCAGCAGTTTTTCCGTCACTGAAGCTTTCTTT
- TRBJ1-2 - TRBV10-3 CAISESSQGPNYGYTF TGTGCCATCAGTGAGTCGTCCCAGGGCCCGAACTATGGCTACACCTTC
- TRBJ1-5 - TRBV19 CASTETGLSNQPQHF TGTGCCAGTACTGAGACAGGCCTGAGCAATCAGCCCCAGCATTTT
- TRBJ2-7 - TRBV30 CAWSVQDSYEQYF TGTGCCTGGAGTGTTCAGGACAGCTACGAGCAGTACTTC
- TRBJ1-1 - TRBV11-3 CASSLDRNTEAFF TGTGCCAGCAGCTTAGACCGTAACACTGAAGCTTTCTTT
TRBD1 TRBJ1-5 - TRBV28 CASSIGQATVNQPQHF TGTGCCAGCAGTATCGGACAGGCCACAGTCAATCAGCCCCAGCATTTT